Included here is one T cell receptor beta chain sequence, with context. Its antigen is unidentified. No conserved phenylalanine or tryptophan ends this CDR3, so it is likely a read error. TCRdb itself ran the reads through MiXCR, one entry per CDR3 protein. The sample lists over 55,000 distinct CDR3 sequences, around 63% occurring once. The record originates from a study of type 1 regulatory T cells. Across the study: This in vitro CD4 product, T-allo10, is enriched for Tr1 cells and alloantigen-specific.

Germline V lookup: CDR1 MGHRA, CDR2 YSYEKL. The CDR3 extends over 15 amino acids. Trimming left V 1 base short and J 5 bases short, with 14 bases between. The graft donor-derived T-allo10 cells reportedly recognize host alloantigens, are anergic, and suppress alloantigen-specifically. Input material: cultured T cells, either the whole culture or a sorted T cell fraction (not recorded which). The subset here: Tr1-enriched cell product generated in vitro against host alloantigens. The sequence was obtained from a human donor in good health. The chain employs TRBV4-1 and TRBJ2-5, with D perhaps matching TRBD2 (5 bases). The CDR3 nucleotides are TGCGCCAGCAGCCAAGTCGGGGTGCTAGGGGAGACCCAGTACTCC. The encoded protein is CASSQVGVLGETQYS.